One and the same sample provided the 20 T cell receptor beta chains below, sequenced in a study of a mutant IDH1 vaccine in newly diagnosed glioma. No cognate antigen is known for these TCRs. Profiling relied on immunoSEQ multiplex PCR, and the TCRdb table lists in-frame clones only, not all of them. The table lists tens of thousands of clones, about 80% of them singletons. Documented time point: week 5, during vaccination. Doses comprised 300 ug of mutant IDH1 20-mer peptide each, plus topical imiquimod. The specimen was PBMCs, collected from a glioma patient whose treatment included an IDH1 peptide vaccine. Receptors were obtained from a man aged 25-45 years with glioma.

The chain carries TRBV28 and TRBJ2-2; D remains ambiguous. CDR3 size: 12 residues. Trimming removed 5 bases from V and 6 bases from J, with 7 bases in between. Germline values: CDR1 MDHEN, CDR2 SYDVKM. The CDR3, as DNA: TGTGCCAGCAGTGGCTTGGCCGGGGAGCTGTTTTTT. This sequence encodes CASSGLAGELFF.

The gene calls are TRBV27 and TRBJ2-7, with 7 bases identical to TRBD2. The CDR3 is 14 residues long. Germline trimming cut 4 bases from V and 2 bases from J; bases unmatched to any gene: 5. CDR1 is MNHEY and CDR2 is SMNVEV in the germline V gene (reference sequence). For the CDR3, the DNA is TGTGCCAGCAGTTATAGCGGGCCAGCCTACGAGCAGTACTTC. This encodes CASSYSGPAYEQYF.

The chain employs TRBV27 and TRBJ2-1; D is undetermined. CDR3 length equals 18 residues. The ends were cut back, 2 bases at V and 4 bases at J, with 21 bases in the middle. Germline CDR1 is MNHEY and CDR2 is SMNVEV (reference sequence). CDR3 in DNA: TGTGCCAGCAGTTTAACTATCCCACAAGGGAAAGGGTACAATGAGCAGTTCTTC. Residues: CASSLTIPQGKGYNEQFF.

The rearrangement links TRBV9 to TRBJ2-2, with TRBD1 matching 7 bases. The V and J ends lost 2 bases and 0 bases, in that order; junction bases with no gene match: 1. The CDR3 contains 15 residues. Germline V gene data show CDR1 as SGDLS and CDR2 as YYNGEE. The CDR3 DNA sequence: TGTGCCAGCAGCGTCCAGGGGGCGAACACCGGGGAGCTGTTTTTT. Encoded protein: CASSVQGANTGELFF.

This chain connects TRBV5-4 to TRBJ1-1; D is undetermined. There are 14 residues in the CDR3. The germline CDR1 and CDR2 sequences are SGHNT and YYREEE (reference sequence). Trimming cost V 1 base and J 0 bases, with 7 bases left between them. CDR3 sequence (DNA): TGTGCCAGCAGCTTGAAGGGATTGAACACTGAAGCTTTCTTT. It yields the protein CASSLKGLNTEAFF.

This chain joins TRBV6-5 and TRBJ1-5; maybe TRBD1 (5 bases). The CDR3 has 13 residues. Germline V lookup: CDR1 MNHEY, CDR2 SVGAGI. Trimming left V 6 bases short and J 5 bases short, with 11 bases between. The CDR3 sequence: CASSHGHHQPQHF. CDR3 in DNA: TGTGCCAGCAGCCACGGACACCATCAGCCCCAGCATTTT.

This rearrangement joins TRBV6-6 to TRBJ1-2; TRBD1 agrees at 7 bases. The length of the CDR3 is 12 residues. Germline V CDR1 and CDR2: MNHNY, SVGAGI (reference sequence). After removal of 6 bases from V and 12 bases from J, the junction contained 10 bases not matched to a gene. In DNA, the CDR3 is TGTGCCAGCAGCATACCGGGACAGAGTGACACCTTC. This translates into CASSIPGQSDTF.

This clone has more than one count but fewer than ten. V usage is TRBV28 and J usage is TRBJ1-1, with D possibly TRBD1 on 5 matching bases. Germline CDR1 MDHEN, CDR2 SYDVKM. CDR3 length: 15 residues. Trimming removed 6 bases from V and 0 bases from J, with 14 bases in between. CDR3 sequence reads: CASSPGGTMNTEAFF. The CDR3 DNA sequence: TGTGCCAGCAGCCCGGGGGGGACCATGAACACTGAAGCTTTCTTT.

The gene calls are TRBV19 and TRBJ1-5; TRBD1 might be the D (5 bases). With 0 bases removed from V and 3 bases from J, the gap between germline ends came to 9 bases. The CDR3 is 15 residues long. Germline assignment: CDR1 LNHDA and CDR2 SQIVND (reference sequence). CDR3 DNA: TGTGCCAGTAGTATAGAGGGGCGCGTCAATCAGCCCCAGCATTTT. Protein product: CASSIEGRVNQPQHF.

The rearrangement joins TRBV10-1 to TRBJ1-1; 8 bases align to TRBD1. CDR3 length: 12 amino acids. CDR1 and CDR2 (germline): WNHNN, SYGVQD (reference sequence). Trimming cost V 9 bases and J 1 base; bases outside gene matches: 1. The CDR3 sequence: CARGTGNTEAFF. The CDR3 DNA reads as TGCGCCAGAGGGACAGGGAACACTGAAGCTTTCTTT.

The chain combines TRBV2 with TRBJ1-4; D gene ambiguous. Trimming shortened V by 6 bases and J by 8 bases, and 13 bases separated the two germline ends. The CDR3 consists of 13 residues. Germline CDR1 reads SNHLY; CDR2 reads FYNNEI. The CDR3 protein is CASSRGQKEKLFF. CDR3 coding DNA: TGTGCCAGCAGCCGTGGCCAGAAGGAAAAACTGTTTTTT.

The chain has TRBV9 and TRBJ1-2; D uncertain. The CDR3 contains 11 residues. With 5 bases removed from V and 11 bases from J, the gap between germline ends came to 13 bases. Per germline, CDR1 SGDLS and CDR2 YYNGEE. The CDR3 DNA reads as TGTGCCAGCAGTTCAGCGCTCGGTTACACCTTC. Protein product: CASSSALGYTF.

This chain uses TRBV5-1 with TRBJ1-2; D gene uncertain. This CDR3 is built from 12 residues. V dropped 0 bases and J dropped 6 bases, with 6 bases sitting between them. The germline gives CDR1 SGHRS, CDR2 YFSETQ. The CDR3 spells CASSLGGNGYTF. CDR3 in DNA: TGCGCCAGCAGCTTGGGAGGGAATGGCTACACCTTC.

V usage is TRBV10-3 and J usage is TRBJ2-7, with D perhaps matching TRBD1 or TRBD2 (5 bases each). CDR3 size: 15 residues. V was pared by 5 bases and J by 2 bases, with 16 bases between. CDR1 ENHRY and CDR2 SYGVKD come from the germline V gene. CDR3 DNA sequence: TGTGCCATCAGTTTAGGGGACGGGAAGACCTACGAGCAGTACTTC. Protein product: CAISLGDGKTYEQYF.

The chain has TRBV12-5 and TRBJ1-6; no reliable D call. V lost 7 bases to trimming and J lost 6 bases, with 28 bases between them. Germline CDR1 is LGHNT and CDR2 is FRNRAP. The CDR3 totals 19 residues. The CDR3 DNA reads TGTGCTAGTGCCTCGGTTCGTATCCGCCAACGCAAGGGTAATTCACCCCTCCACTTT. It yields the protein CASASVRIRQRKGNSPLHF. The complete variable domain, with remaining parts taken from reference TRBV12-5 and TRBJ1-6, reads DARVTQTPRHKVTEMGQEVTMRCQPILGHNTVFWYRQTMMQGLELLAYFRNRAPLDDSGMPKDRFSAEMPDATLATLKIQPSEPRDSAVYFCASASVRIRQRKGNSPLHFGNGTRLTVT.

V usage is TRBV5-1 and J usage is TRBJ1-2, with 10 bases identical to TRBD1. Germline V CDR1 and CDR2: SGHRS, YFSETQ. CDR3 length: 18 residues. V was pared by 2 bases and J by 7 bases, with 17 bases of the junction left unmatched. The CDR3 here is CASSLKTPGQGMVAGYTF. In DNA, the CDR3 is TGCGCCAGCAGCTTAAAAACTCCGGGACAGGGGATGGTGGCTGGCTACACCTTC. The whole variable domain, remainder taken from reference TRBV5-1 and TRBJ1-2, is KAGVTQTPRYLIKTRGQQVTLSCSPISGHRSVSWYQQTPGQGLQFLFEYFSETQRNKGNFPGRFSGRQFSNSRSEMNVSTLELGDSALYLCASSLKTPGQGMVAGYTFGSGTRLTVV.

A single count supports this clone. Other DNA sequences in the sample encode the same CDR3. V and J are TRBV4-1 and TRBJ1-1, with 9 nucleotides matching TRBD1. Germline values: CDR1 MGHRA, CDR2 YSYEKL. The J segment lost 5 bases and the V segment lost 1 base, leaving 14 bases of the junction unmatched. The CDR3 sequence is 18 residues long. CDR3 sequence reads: CASSQVTGGSYRGTEAFF. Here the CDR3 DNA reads TGCGCCAGCAGCCAAGTAACAGGGGGCTCCTACAGGGGAACTGAAGCTTTCTTT.

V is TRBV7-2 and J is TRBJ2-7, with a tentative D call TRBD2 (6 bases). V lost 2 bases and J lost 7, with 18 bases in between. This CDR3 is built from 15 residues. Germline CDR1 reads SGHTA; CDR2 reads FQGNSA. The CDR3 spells CASSLRGRGKDEQYF. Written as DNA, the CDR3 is TGTGCCAGCAGCTTAAGGGGCCGGGGGAAAGATGAGCAGTACTTC.

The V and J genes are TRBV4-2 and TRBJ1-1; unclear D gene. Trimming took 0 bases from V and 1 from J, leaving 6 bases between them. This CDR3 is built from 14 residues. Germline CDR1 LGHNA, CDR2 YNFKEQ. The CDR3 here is CASSQDPWNTEAFF. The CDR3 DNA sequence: TGTGCCAGCAGCCAAGATCCGTGGAACACTGAAGCTTTCTTT.

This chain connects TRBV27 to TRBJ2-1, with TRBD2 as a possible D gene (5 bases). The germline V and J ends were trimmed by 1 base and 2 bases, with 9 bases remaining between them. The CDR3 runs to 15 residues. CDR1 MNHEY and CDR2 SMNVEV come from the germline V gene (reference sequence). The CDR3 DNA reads TGTGCCAGCAGTTTATGGCTAGCTCCCTACAATGAGCAGTTCTTC. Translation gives CASSLWLAPYNEQFF.